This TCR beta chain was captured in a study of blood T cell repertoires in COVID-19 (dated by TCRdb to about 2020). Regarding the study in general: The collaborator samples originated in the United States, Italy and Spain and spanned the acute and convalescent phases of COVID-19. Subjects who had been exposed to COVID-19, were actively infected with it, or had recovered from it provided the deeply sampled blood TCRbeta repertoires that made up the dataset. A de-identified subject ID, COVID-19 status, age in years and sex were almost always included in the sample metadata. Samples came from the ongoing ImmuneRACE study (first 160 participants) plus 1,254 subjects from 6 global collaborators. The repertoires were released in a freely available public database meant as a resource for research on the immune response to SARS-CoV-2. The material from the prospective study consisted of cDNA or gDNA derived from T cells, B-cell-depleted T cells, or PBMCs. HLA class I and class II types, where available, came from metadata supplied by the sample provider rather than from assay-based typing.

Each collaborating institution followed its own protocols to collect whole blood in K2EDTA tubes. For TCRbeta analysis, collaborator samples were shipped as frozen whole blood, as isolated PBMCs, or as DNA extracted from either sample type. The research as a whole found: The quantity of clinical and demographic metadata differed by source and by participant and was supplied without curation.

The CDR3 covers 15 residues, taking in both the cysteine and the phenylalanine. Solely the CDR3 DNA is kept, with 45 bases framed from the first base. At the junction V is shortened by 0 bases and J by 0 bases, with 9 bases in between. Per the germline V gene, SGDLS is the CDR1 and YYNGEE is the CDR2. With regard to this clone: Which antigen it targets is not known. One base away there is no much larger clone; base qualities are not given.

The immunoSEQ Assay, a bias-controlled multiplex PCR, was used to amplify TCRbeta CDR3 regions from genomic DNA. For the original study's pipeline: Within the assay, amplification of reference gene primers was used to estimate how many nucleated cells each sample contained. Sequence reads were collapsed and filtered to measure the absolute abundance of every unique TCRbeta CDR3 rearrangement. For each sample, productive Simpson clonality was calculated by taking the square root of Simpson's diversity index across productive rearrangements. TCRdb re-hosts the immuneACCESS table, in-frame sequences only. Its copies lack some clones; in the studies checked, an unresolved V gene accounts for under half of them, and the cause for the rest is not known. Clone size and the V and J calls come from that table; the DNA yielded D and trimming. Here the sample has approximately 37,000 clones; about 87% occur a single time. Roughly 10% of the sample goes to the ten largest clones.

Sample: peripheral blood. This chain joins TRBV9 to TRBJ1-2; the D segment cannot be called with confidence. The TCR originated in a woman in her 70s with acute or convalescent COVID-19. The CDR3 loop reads CASSVVTEANYGYTF. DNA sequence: TGTGCCAGCAGCGTAGTAACAGAAGCTAACTATGGCTACACCTTC.